The source of this T cell receptor (beta chain) is a study of shared clonotypes between healthy human individuals. In the study overall: Each donor's CD4 naive and CD4 memory cells filled three plates apiece, CD8 naive two, and CD8 memory one.

CDR1 and CDR2 (germline): MNHEY, SMNVEV (reference sequence). V trimming: 3 bases; J trimming: 7 bases; junction bases outside the gene matches: 6. The CDR3 is 14 residues long. The assay was immunoSEQ multiplex PCR, and TCRdb's table has in-frame clones only and misses some. The data show 2 million to 3 million clones, with approximately 92% seen just once and over 0.12% held by the top ten. The sequencing input was naive CD4+ T cells sorted from blood. Subset indicated: CD45RA+ positively selected. The chain carries TRBV27 and TRBJ2-3; 8 nucleotides agree with TRBD2. The receptor comes from a man younger than 35 in good health. CDR3 sequence (DNA): TGTGCCAGCAGTTTCGGGACTAGTTGGTATACGCAGTATTTT. Encoded protein: CASSFGTSWYTQYF.